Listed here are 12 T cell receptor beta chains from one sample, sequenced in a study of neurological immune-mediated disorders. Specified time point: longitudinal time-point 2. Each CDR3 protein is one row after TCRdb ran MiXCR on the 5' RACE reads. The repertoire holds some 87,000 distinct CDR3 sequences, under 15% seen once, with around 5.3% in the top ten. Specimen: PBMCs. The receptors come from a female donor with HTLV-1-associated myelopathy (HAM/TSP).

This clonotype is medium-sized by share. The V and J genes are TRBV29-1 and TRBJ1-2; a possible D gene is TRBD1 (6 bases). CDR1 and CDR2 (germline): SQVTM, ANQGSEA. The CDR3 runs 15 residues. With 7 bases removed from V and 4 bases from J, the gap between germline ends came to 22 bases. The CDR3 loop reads CSARKTGRESYGYTF. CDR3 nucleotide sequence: TGCAGCGCCCGGAAAACAGGGAGAGAAAGCTATGGCTACACCTTC.

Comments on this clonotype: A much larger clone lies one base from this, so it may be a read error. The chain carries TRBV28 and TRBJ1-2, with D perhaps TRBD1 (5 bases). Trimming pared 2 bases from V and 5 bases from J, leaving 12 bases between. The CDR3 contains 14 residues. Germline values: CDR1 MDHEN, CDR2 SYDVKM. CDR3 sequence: CASSLMGTQYGYTF. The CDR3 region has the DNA TGTGCCAGCAGTTTAATGGGGACCCAGTATGGCTACACCTTC.

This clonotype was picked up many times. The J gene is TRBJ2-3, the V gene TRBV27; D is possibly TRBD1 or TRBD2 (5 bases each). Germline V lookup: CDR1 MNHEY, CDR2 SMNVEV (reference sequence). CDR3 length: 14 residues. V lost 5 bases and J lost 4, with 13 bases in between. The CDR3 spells CASSIGQGADTQYF. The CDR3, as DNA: TGTGCCAGCAGTATCGGGCAGGGAGCAGATACGCAGTATTTT.

The CDR3 loop reads CASSEVKGWDLNYGYTF. In nucleotides, the CDR3 is TGTGCCAGCAGTGAAGTAAAGGGGTGGGATCTTAACTATGGCTACACCTTC. V usage is TRBV25-1 and J usage is TRBJ1-2; maybe TRBD1 (5 bases). The CDR3 has 17 amino acids. Per the germline V gene, CDR1 is MGHDK and CDR2 is SYGVNS. V lost 2 bases to trimming and J lost 1 base, with 17 bases between them.

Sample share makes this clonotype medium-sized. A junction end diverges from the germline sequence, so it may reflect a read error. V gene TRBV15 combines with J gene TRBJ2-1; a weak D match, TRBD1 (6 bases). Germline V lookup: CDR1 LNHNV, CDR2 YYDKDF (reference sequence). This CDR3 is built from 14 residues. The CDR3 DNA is TGTGCTACCAGCAGGGGTAGCGAGCTCGGCGGGCAGTTCTTC. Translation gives CATSRGSELGGQFF.

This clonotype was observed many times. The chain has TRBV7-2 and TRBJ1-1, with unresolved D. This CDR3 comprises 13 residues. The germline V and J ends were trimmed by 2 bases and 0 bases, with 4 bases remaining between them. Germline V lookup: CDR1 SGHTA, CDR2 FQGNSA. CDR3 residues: CASSLFLNTEAFF. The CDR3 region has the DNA TGTGCCAGCAGCTTATTTTTGAACACTGAAGCTTTCTTT.

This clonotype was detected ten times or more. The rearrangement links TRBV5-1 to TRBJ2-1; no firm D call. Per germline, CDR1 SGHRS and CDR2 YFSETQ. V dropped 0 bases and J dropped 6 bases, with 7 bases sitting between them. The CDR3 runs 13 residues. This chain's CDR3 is CASSLAPLNEQFF. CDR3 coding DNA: TGCGCCAGCAGCTTGGCACCCCTCAATGAGCAGTTCTTC.

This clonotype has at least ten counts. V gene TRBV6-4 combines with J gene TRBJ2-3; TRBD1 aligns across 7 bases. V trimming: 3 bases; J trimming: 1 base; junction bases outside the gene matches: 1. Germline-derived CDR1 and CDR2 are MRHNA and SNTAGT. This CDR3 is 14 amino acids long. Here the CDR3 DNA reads TGTGCCAGCAGTGATGACAGGGGCACAGATACGCAGTATTTT. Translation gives CASSDDRGTDTQYF.

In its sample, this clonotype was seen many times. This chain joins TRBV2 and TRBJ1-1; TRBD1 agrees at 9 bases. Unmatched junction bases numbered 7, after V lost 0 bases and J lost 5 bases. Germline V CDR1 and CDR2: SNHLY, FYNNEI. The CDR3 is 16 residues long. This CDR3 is CASSEAGTGRGTEAFF. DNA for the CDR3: TGTGCCAGCAGTGAAGCGGGGACAGGGAGGGGTACTGAAGCTTTCTTT.

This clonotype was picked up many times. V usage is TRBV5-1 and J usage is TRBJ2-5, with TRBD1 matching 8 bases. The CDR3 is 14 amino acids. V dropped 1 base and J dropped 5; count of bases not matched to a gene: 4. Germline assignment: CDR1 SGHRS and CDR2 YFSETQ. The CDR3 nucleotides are TGCGCCAGCAGCTTGCAGGGGGCCGACGAGACCCAGTACTTC. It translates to CASSLQGADETQYF.

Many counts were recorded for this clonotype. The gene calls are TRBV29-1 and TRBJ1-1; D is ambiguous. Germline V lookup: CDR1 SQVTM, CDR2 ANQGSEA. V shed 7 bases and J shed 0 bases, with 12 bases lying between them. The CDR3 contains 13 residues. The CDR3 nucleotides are TGCAGCGCCCGACGGGAGGTGAACACTGAAGCTTTCTTT. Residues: CSARREVNTEAFF.

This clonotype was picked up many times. The CDR3 loop is CASSQTIPHRGRSGQPQHF. In nucleotides, the CDR3 is TGTGCCAGCAGCCAAACAATACCCCACAGGGGGCGAAGCGGTCAGCCCCAGCATTTT. The chain combines TRBV3-1 with TRBJ1-5; 9 positions match TRBD1. V was clipped by 2 bases and J by 6 bases; unmatched bases: 17. Germline CDR1 is LGHDT and CDR2 is YNNKEL (reference sequence). This CDR3 has 19 residues.